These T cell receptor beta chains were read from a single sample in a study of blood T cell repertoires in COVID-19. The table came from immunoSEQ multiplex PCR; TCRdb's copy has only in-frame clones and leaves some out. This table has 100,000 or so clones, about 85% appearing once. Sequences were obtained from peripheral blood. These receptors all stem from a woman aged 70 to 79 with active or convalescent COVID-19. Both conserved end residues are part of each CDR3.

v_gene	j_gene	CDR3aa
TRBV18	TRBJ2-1	CASSPSTSGSIIEQFF
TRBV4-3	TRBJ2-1	CASSQESPTSGRSSGYNEQFF
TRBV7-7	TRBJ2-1	CASSPRRRQSSYNEQFF
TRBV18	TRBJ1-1	CASSPTSRTEAFF
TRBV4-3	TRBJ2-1	CASSQVVRSYNEQFF
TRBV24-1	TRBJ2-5	CATSGGQETQYF
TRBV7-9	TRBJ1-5	CASSPGSGVNQPQHF
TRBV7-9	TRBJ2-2	CASSLRASGRATGELFF
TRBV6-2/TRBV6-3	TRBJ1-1	CASSYWRTGNPEAFF
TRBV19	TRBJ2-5	CASRRSGQETQYF
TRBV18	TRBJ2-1	CASSPGQDNEQFF
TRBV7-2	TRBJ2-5	CASSATGAQETQYF
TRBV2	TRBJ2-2	CASTSQVNTGELFF
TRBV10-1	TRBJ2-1	CASSEPGTPNEQFF
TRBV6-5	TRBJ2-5	CASSYDRSQETQYF
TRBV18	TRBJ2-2	CASSPPSGTPANTGELFF
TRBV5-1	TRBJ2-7	CASSLAGTIYEQYF
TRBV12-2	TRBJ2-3	CATRSCRDRGGPADTQYF
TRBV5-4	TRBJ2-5	CASSLGRDQETQYF
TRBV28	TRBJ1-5	CASSASLKPQHF
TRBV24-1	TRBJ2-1	CATSDKGLARGNEQFF
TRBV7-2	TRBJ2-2	CASSPGRLRGTGELFF
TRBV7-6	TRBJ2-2	CASSLFPGNTGELFF
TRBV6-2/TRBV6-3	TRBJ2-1	CASSQGYEQFF
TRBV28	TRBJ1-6	CASSPTGGQGFSYNSPLHF
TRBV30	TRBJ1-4	CAWSAGIREKLFF
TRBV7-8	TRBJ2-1	CASSFQPTGSSYNEQFF
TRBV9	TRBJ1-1	CASSVDRTNTEAFF
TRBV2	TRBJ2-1	CASSEIAGGYNEQFF
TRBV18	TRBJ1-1	CASSPKDRARTEAFF
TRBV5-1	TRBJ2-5	CASKDMTGHEETQYF
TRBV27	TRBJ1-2	CASSSGQGYYGYTF
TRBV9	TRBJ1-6	CASSVDRTAGSPLHF
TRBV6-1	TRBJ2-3	CASSEGPDSDTQYF
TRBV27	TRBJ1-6	CASSLSNSSPLHF
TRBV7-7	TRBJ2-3	CASSPQLHSTDTQYF
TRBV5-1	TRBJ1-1	CASNLFGQENTEAFF
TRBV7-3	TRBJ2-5	CASIGTGEYQETQYF
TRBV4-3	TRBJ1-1	CASSQDEGDENTEAFF
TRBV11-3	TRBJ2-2	CASSFSGQVNTGELFF
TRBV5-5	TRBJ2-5	CATAQKASVRSETQYF
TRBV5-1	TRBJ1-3	CASRPGTDSGNTIYF
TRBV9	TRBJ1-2	CASSVEGGAGYTF
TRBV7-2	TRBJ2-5	CASSLVPRQETQYF
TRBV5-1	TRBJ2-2	CASSPDTNTGELFF
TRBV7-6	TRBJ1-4	CASSTRGSANEKLFF
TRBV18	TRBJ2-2	CASSLAGAITGELFF
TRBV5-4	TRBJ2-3	CASSLGGAGTSRFTDTQYF
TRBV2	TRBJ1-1	CASSEGSGTEAFF
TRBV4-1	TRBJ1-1	CASSRTPNTEAFF
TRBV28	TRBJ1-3	CASSSQGLSGNTIYF
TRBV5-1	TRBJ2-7	CASSLGTSGRAGSEQYF